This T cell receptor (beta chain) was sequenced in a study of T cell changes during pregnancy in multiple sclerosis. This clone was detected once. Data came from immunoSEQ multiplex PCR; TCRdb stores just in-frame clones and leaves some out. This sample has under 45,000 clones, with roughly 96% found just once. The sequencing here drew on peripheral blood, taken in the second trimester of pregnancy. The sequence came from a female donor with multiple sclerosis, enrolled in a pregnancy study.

This chain's CDR3 is CASSPTSGAYNEQFF. In DNA, the CDR3 is TGTGCCAGCAGCCCAACCAGCGGGGCCTACAATGAGCAGTTCTTC. This rearrangement joins TRBV7-3 to TRBJ2-1, with 7 bases identical to TRBD2. V lost 5 bases, J lost 2 bases, and 6 bases stayed unmatched. CDR3 length: 15 amino acids. CDR1 and CDR2 (germline): SGHTA, FQGTGA.